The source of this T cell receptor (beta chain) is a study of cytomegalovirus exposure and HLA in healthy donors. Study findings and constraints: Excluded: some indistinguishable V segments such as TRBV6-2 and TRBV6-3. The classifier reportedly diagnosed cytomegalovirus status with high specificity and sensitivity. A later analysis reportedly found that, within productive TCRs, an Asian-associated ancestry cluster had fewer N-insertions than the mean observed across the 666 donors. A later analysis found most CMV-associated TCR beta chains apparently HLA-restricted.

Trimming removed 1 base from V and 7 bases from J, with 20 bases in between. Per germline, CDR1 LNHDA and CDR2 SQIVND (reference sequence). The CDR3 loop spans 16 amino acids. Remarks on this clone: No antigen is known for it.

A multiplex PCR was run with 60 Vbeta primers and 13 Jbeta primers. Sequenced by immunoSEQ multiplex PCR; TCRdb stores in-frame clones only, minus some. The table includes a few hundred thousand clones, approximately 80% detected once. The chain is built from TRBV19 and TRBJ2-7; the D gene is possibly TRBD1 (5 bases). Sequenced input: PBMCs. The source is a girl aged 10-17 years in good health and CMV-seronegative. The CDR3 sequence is CASSIGAQGVVVEQYF. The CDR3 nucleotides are TGTGCCAGTAGTATAGGGGCGCAGGGTGTGGTTGTGGAGCAGTACTTC.